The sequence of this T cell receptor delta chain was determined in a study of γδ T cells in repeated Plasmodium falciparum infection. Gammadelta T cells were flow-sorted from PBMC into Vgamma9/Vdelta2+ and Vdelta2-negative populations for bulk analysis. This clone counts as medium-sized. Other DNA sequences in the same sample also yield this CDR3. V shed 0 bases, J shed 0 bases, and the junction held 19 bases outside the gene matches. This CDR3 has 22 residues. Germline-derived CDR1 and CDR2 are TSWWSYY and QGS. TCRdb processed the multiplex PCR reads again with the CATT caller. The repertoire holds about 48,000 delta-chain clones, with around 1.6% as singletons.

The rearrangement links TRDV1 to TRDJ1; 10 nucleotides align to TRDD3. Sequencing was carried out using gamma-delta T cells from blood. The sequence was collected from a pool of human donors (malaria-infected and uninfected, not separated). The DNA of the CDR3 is TGTGCTCTTGGGGAACTCATGGGTGGACCGTACTGGGGGATGTCGTACACCGATAAACTCATCTTT. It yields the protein CALGELMGGPYWGMSYTDKLIF.